One and the same sample provided the 23 T cell receptor beta chains below, sequenced in a study of T cells in Graves' hyperthyroidism and ophthalmopathy. Amplification targeted TCR beta CDR3 regions from RNA transcripts. Using the HTBI primer set, a first-round RT-PCR was run on the TCR CDR3. TCRdb passed the multiplex PCR reads through MiXCR, listing each CDR3 protein once. The sample shows some 760,000 distinct CDR3 sequences, 12% to 15% of them seen only once. Specimen: blood. All receptors derive from a woman between 18 and 29 years old with Graves' hyperthyroidism.

This clonotype was detected many times. The chain couples TRBV2 to TRBJ2-7; D gene unclear. Trimming left V 1 base short and J 3 bases short, with 4 bases between. Germline V lookup: CDR1 SNHLY, CDR2 FYNNEI. The CDR3 runs 12 residues. The CDR3 DNA reads TGTGCCAGCAGTGAAGAGCTCTACGAGCAGTACTTC. Amino acid sequence: CASSEELYEQYF.

This clonotype was observed many times. The chain employs TRBV11-3 and TRBJ2-1, with TRBD2 matching 8 bases. Germline CDR1 and CDR2: SGHNT and YENEEA. The CDR3 runs to 16 residues. V gave up 3 bases and J gave up 2 bases; unmatched junction bases: 6. CDR3 region: CASSFYSGATYNEQFF. DNA of the CDR3: TGTGCCAGCAGCTTCTATAGCGGGGCTACCTACAATGAGCAGTTCTTC.

Ten or more counts support this clonotype. The chain links TRBV2 to TRBJ1-6; unclear D gene. This CDR3 has 13 residues. The V end lost 7 bases, the J end lost 8 bases, and 12 bases lay between the germline ends. Germline V gene data show CDR1 as SNHLY and CDR2 as FYNNEI. CDR3: CASTSQSDSPLHF. The CDR3 DNA reads TGTGCCAGCACCTCACAGTCGGATTCACCCCTCCACTTT.

This clonotype was counted a few times. Here the CDR3 reads CASSQDRGGQPQHF. The DNA of the CDR3 is TGTGCCAGCAGCCAGGACAGGGGGGGTCAGCCCCAGCATTTT. The genes are TRBV3-1 and TRBJ1-5; TRBD1 aligns across 10 bases. Germline lookup yields CDR1 LGHDT and CDR2 YNNKEL (reference sequence). The CDR3 is 14 amino acids. J was trimmed by 6 bases and V by 3 bases; bases with no gene match: 2.

The V gene is TRBV10-3, the J gene TRBJ2-5; unclear D gene. There are 15 residues in the CDR3. Germline values: CDR1 ENHRY, CDR2 SYGVKD. Trimming took off 6 bases at V and 4 bases at J, with 18 bases between the two ends. CDR3 region: CAIREDGRLLETQYF. CDR3 DNA: TGTGCCATCAGAGAGGATGGACGGCTCTTAGAGACCCAGTACTTC.

The J gene is TRBJ1-1, the V gene TRBV29-1; TRBD1 aligns across 9 bases. Germline loops: CDR1 SQVTM, CDR2 ANQGSEA. The CDR3 totals 12 residues. Trimming took 5 bases from V and 4 from J; bases not matched to a gene: 2. The CDR3: CSVKDRGTEAFF. CDR3 nucleotide sequence: TGCAGCGTTAAGGACAGGGGCACTGAAGCTTTCTTT.

The V call is TRBV9, the J call TRBJ2-1; D possibly corresponds to TRBD2 (5 bases). Between the trimmed V and J ends, which lost 1 base and 9 bases, there was a span of 11 bases. CDR1 and CDR2 from the germline V gene are SGDLS and YYNGEE. The CDR3 has 13 amino acids. This CDR3 reads CASSVPGRPEQFF. The DNA of the CDR3 is TGTGCCAGCAGCGTACCGGGGAGACCTGAGCAGTTCTTC.

This clonotype has at least ten counts. The rearrangement joins TRBV28 to TRBJ2-1; TRBD2 aligns across 12 bases. CDR1 is MDHEN, CDR2 SYDVKM, per germline. This CDR3 has 16 amino acids. Germline trimming cut 5 bases from V and 6 bases from J; bases unmatched to any gene: 8. DNA for the CDR3: TGTGCCAGCAGTCCTTGGACTAGCGGGATAGGCAATGAGCAGTTCTTC. This gives the protein CASSPWTSGIGNEQFF.

The rearrangement joins TRBV4-1 to TRBJ2-7; D remains unclear. The V and J ends lost 0 bases and 2 bases respectively, with 8 bases between them. The CDR3 has 14 amino acids. Looked up from germline, CDR1 is MGHRA and CDR2 is YSYEKL. The CDR3 is CASSQDRSPYEQYF. The CDR3 nucleotides are TGCGCCAGCAGCCAAGACCGGAGTCCCTACGAGCAGTACTTC.

This clonotype has ten or more counts. The rearrangement uses TRBV20-1 and TRBJ2-3, with 7 bases matching TRBD2. From germline, CDR1 is DFQATT and CDR2 SNEGSKA (reference sequence). The CDR3 sequence is 16 residues long. J gave up 0 bases and V 6 bases, and 12 bases lay outside the gene matches. CDR3 amino acids: CSAVDPTSTSTDTQYF. The CDR3 bases are TGCAGTGCGGTTGATCCGACTAGCACTAGCACAGATACGCAGTATTTT.

This clonotype came up a few times. The chain is built from TRBV6-1 and TRBJ2-7; TRBD1 or TRBD2 may be the D gene (6 bases each). CDR1 and CDR2 from the germline V gene are MNHNS and SASEGT. The CDR3 totals 15 residues. V was pared by 1 base and J by 2 bases, with 12 bases between. CDR3 sequence: CASSEVWGAPYEQYF. The CDR3 DNA reads as TGTGCCAGCAGTGAAGTGTGGGGGGCCCCCTACGAGCAGTACTTC.

V is TRBV14 and J is TRBJ1-6; D is uncertain. The V end lost 4 bases, the J end lost 10 bases, and 8 bases lay between the germline ends. The CDR3 covers 12 residues. CDR1 and CDR2 from the germline V gene are SGHDN and FVKESK. In DNA, the CDR3 is TGTGCCAGCAGCCGGGCGAGATCACCCCTCCACTTT. As protein: CASSRARSPLHF.

The gene calls are TRBV27 and TRBJ2-2; D possibly matches TRBD1 or TRBD2 (5 bases each). CDR3 length: 15 amino acids. V lost 8 bases and J 6 bases, leaving 19 bases between the germline ends. CDR1 and CDR2 from the germline V gene are MNHEY and SMNVEV (reference sequence). CDR3 nucleotide sequence: TGTGCCAGCGGGACGTGGGTCTACTCTTCCGGGGAGCTGTTTTTT. Translated, it gives CASGTWVYSSGELFF.

This clonotype was observed a handful of times. The gene calls are TRBV7-9 and TRBJ1-1, with D possibly being TRBD1 (5 bases). V was trimmed by 2 bases and J by 6 bases, leaving 13 bases between them. The CDR3 totals 14 residues. Germline assignment: CDR1 SEHNR and CDR2 FQNEAQ (reference sequence). The chain's CDR3 is CASSLKAQGAEAFF. CDR3 DNA: TGTGCCAGCAGCTTAAAGGCCCAGGGCGCTGAAGCTTTCTTT.

This clonotype has at least ten counts. The chain employs TRBV19 and TRBJ2-5; D gene uncertain. CDR1 and CDR2 (germline): LNHDA, SQIVND (reference sequence). V was shortened by 3 bases and J by 5 bases, with 13 bases between the two germline ends. The length of the CDR3 is 14 residues. The CDR3 DNA follows: TGTGCCAGTAGTATTGCCAGCACGTCGGAGACCCAGTACTTC. Translated, it gives CASSIASTSETQYF.

This clonotype was counted at least ten times. This rearrangement joins TRBV30 to TRBJ1-2; TRBD1 might be the D (5 bases). Germline CDR1 reads GTSNPN; CDR2 reads SVGIG (reference sequence). V shed 0 bases and J shed 3 bases, with 11 bases lying between them. There are 14 residues in the CDR3. The chain's CDR3 is CAWSVTGADYGYTF. The DNA of the CDR3 is TGTGCCTGGAGTGTAACCGGGGCCGACTATGGCTACACCTTC.

This chain joins TRBV6-2 or TRBV6-3 and TRBJ1-2, with 8 positions matching TRBD1. Germline V gene sequence: CDR1 MNHEY, CDR2 SVGEGT. V lost 2 bases, J lost 7 bases, and 3 bases stayed unmatched. This CDR3 comprises 13 residues. The CDR3 reads CASSYGTGGGYTF. CDR3 sequence (DNA): TGTGCCAGCAGTTACGGGACAGGTGGTGGCTACACCTTC.

This clonotype was found a few times. This rearrangement joins TRBV7-9 to TRBJ2-2; the D gene is possibly TRBD1 (5 bases). Trimming shortened V by 0 bases and J by 5 bases, and 10 bases separated the two germline ends. This CDR3 contains 15 residues. Germline V gene data show CDR1 as SEHNR and CDR2 as FQNEAQ (reference sequence). CDR3 nucleotide sequence: TGTGCCAGCAGCTTAGCGATGGGGCCAACCGGGGAGCTGTTTTTT. This sequence encodes CASSLAMGPTGELFF.

The rearrangement uses TRBV20-1 and TRBJ2-2; D is unclear. V lost 0 bases and J lost 2, with 7 bases in between. The germline V gene has CDR1 DFQATT and CDR2 SNEGSKA (reference sequence). There are 14 residues in the CDR3. In DNA, the CDR3 is TGCAGTGCTAGAGATTCGGGTAACACCGGGGAGCTGTTTTTT. This translates into CSARDSGNTGELFF.

This clonotype has a count of ten or more. The J gene is TRBJ2-7, the V gene TRBV4-1; TRBD2 matches 7 bases. CDR3 size: 16 residues. Trimming took 4 bases from V and 4 from J; bases not matched to a gene: 13. Germline lookup yields CDR1 MGHRA and CDR2 YSYEKL. The CDR3 loop reads CASSRGEGPSMYEQYF. CDR3 in DNA: TGCGCCAGCAGCCGCGGGGAGGGCCCCTCTATGTACGAGCAGTACTTC.

There are a few counts of this clonotype. The chain combines TRBV27 with TRBJ2-2; D is perhaps TRBD2 (6 bases). From germline, CDR1 is MNHEY and CDR2 SMNVEV (reference sequence). V was shortened by 1 base and J by 2 bases, with 8 bases between the two germline ends. The length of the CDR3 is 15 residues. The CDR3 loop is CASSLWGDNTGELFF. The CDR3, as DNA: TGTGCCAGCAGTTTATGGGGGGACAACACCGGGGAGCTGTTTTTT.

Many counts were recorded for this clonotype. The chain joins TRBV6-2 or TRBV6-3 to TRBJ2-2; 8 bases agree with TRBD2. V lost 8 bases to trimming and J lost 0 bases; unmatched junction nucleotides: 5. Germline CDR1 reads MNHEY; CDR2 reads SVGEGT. The CDR3 consists of 15 residues. The CDR3 bases are TGTGCCAGCTCAGAGCGGGGGTCGAACACCGGGGAGCTGTTTTTT. It is translated as CASSERGSNTGELFF.

This clonotype was recorded a few times. The rearrangement uses TRBV20-1 and TRBJ2-7; TRBD1 matches 8 bases. Trimming cost V 0 bases and J 6 bases; bases outside gene matches: 10. The CDR3 is made up of 15 amino acids. CDR1 and CDR2 (germline): DFQATT, SNEGSKA (reference sequence). CDR3 coding DNA: TGCAGTGCTAGAGATACCACAGGGGGAGGATGCGAGCAGTACTTC. Its protein product is CSARDTTGGGCEQYF.